This TCR beta chain was identified in a study of T cell responses to AZD1222 COVID-19 vaccine. Regarding this clone: What it recognizes is unknown.

The germline V and J ends were trimmed by 4 bases and 3 bases, with 15 bases remaining between them. This CDR3 comprises 15 residues. Germline V gene lookup returns CDR1 KGHDR and CDR2 SFDVKD. The assay was immunoSEQ multiplex PCR, and TCRdb's table has in-frame clones only and misses some. The table includes 95,000 to 150,000 clones, more than 80% detected once. Whole-study results and caveats: Females made up more of the donors, who were largely white British, and clonal diversity may have come out too low.

This sequence originates from an adult in good health. V and J are TRBV24-1 and TRBJ2-7; possibly TRBD2 for D (5 bases). Here the sequenced sample was peripheral blood, taken on day 0 of AZD1222 vaccination. CDR3 DNA: TGTGCCACCAGTGACCCTAGCTCCAATCTCTACGAGCAGTACTTC. This sequence encodes CATSDPSSNLYEQYF.